Following are 23 T cell receptor beta chains from one sample sequenced in a study of T cell responses to AZD1222 COVID-19 vaccine. Here immunoSEQ multiplex PCR was the method, and the copy in TCRdb shows in-frame clones only, minus some. This table holds 100,000 to 150,000 clones, 90% to 95% found once. Sequencing used peripheral blood, obtained on day 0 of AZD1222 vaccination. These receptors all come from an adult in good health.

V is TRBV19 and J is TRBJ1-2; a weak D match, TRBD1 (5 bases). This CDR3 comprises 13 residues. Trimming removed 3 bases at V and 2 bases at J, with 7 bases between. Germline-derived CDR1 and CDR2 are LNHDA and SQIVND (reference sequence). The CDR3 spells CASSISGNYGYTF. CDR3 DNA: TGTGCCAGTAGTATCTCAGGGAACTATGGCTACACCTTC.

This rearrangement joins TRBV4-3 to TRBJ1-3; 9 bases match TRBD1. The length of the CDR3 is 18 residues. With V trimmed by 4 bases and J by 0 bases, 10 bases remained unmatched. Per germline, CDR1 LGHNA and CDR2 YSLEER. The CDR3 nucleotides are TGCGCCAGCAGCCCGTTAACCGGGACAGGGCACTCTGGAAACACCATATATTTT. Translation: CASSPLTGTGHSGNTIYF.

This chain joins TRBV19 and TRBJ1-1, with D unclear. Germline assignment: CDR1 LNHDA and CDR2 SQIVND (reference sequence). Trimming took 3 bases from V and 6 from J, leaving 8 bases between them. CDR3 length: 12 amino acids. This CDR3 reads CASSIGGSEAFF. For the CDR3, the DNA is TGTGCCAGTAGTATCGGAGGGTCTGAAGCTTTCTTT.

This clone was counted between two and nine times. This chain links TRBV9 with TRBJ2-3, with 9 bases lining up with TRBD2. The V and J ends lost 0 bases and 6 bases, in that order; junction bases with no gene match: 5. Germline assignment: CDR1 SGDLS and CDR2 YYNGEE. There are 15 residues in the CDR3. The CDR3 sequence is CASSVGNSGRDTQYF. CDR3 bases: TGTGCCAGCAGCGTAGGGAACAGCGGGAGGGATACGCAGTATTTT.

Worth noting for this clone: The junction differs from germline at one of its ends, possibly a read error. V gene TRBV29-1 combines with J gene TRBJ1-4; perhaps TRBD1 as D (6 bases). Germline V lookup: CDR1 SQVTM, CDR2 ANQGSEA. The CDR3 consists of 13 residues. The CDR3 nucleotides are TGCAGCGTGGAAGACAGGCCAGGGGAAAAACTGTTTTTT. This gives the protein CSVEDRPGEKLFF.

V gene TRBV18 combines with J gene TRBJ2-2, with 10 bases lining up with TRBD1. The V segment lost 3 bases and the J segment 5 bases; nucleotides outside the gene matches: 3. Germline V gene lookup returns CDR1 KGHSH and CDR2 LQKENI. The CDR3 spans 15 residues. This CDR3 is CASSPPGQGTGELFF. The CDR3 DNA reads TGTGCCAGCTCACCTCCGGGACAGGGGACCGGGGAGCTGTTTTTT.

The chain links TRBV7-9 to TRBJ2-1; 16 bases are shared with TRBD2. Germline trimming cut 8 bases from V and 9 bases from J; bases unmatched to any gene: 1. The germline gives CDR1 SEHNR, CDR2 FQNEAQ (reference sequence). The CDR3 has 13 residues. The CDR3 reads CASGTSGRVEQFF. CDR3 DNA: TGTGCCAGCGGGACTAGCGGGAGGGTTGAGCAGTTCTTC.

The chain has TRBV27 and TRBJ2-7; tentative D call: TRBD1 (5 bases). The V and J ends lost 0 bases and 0 bases respectively, with 15 bases between them. Germline lookup yields CDR1 MNHEY and CDR2 SMNVEV (reference sequence). The CDR3 has 17 amino acids. The CDR3 sequence: CASSLSGRSIASYEQYF. CDR3 in DNA: TGTGCCAGCAGTTTATCGGGGCGGAGTATAGCCTCCTACGAGCAGTACTTC.

The V and J genes are TRBV11-3 and TRBJ2-1, with 8 bases lining up with TRBD2. J lost 9 bases, V lost 0 bases, and 10 bases had no gene match. This CDR3 has 16 amino acids. Germline loops: CDR1 SGHNT, CDR2 YENEEA. The CDR3 DNA reads as TGTGCCAGCAGCTTAGAGACGGCGGGAGGAAGGTCTGAGCAGTTCTTC. It codes for CASSLETAGGRSEQFF.

The chain carries TRBV30 and TRBJ2-3, with 9 bases lining up with TRBD2. In germline, CDR1 is GTSNPN, CDR2 SVGIG (reference sequence). This CDR3 comprises 14 residues. With V trimmed by 5 bases and J by 1 base, 4 bases remained unmatched. This CDR3 is CAWGVAGGTDTQYF. The CDR3 nucleotides are TGTGCCTGGGGGGTAGCGGGGGGCACAGATACGCAGTATTTT.

The V gene is TRBV25-1, the J gene TRBJ2-1; 13 nucleotides match TRBD2. V lost 4 bases, J lost 7 bases, and 1 base stayed unmatched. This CDR3 has 14 residues. Germline V gene lookup returns CDR1 MGHDK and CDR2 SYGVNS. Here the CDR3 DNA reads TGTGCCAGCAGTGTGACTAGCGGGGGGAATGAGCAGTTCTTC. The encoded protein is CASSVTSGGNEQFF. Combining the CDR3 with reference TRBV25-1 and TRBJ2-1 gives the whole variable domain EADIYQTPRYLVIGTGKKITLECSQTMGHDKMYWYQQDPGMELHLIHYSYGVNSTEKGDLSSESTVSRIRTEHFPLTLESARPSHTSQYLCASSVTSGGNEQFFGPGTRLTVL.

The chain is built from TRBV9 and TRBJ2-7, with no clear D. CDR3 length equals 14 residues. Germline CDR1 is SGDLS and CDR2 is YYNGEE. V lost 2 bases and J lost 0, with 9 bases in between. The CDR3 coding sequence is TGTGCCAGCAGCGTCCAGGCCAACTCCTACGAGCAGTACTTC. It is translated as CASSVQANSYEQYF.

The chain uses TRBV19 and TRBJ1-4; possibly TRBD1 for D (5 bases). Germline V gives CDR1 LNHDA, CDR2 SQIVND (reference sequence). V was pared by 7 bases and J by 6 bases, with 18 bases between. The length of the CDR3 is 15 residues. The CDR3 loop reads CASIALAGEDEKLFF. The CDR3 DNA reads TGTGCCAGTATCGCCTTAGCGGGGGAGGATGAAAAACTGTTTTTT.

The J gene is TRBJ1-3, the V gene TRBV30; D unresolved. In germline, CDR1 is GTSNPN, CDR2 SVGIG (reference sequence). This CDR3 region has 13 residues. V was clipped by 2 bases and J by 4 bases, with 9 bases between them. The CDR3 protein is CAWSPQGGNTIYF. The CDR3 DNA reads as TGTGCCTGGAGTCCCCAAGGCGGAAACACCATATATTTT.

The V call is TRBV9, the J call TRBJ2-2; D perhaps matches TRBD2 (6 bases). Germline lookup yields CDR1 SGDLS and CDR2 YYNGEE. V lost 3 bases and J 4 bases, leaving 13 bases between the germline ends. The CDR3 consists of 15 residues. The CDR3 here is CASSATGGVTGELFF. The CDR3 DNA reads TGTGCCAGCAGCGCAACAGGAGGGGTCACCGGGGAGCTGTTTTTT.

The chain links TRBV7-9 to TRBJ2-1; tentatively, D is TRBD2 (6 bases). This CDR3 is 13 amino acids long. CDR1 and CDR2 (germline): SEHNR, FQNEAQ (reference sequence). V was trimmed by 2 bases and J by 8 bases, leaving 10 bases between them. The CDR3 here is CASSLLAAYEQFF. For the CDR3, the DNA is TGTGCCAGCAGCTTATTAGCGGCATATGAGCAGTTCTTC.

The rearrangement joins TRBV10-3 to TRBJ1-5, with D possibly being TRBD1 (5 bases). Per the germline V gene, CDR1 is ENHRY and CDR2 is SYGVKD. This CDR3 region has 15 residues. V gave up 3 bases and J gave up 2 bases, with 11 bases separating them. CDR3 amino acids: CAISDGGIGNQPQHF. The CDR3 DNA reads as TGTGCCATCAGTGACGGGGGAATTGGCAATCAGCCCCAGCATTTT.

V is TRBV7-9 and J is TRBJ1-3; D is possibly TRBD1 (5 bases). Germline CDR1 is SEHNR and CDR2 is FQNEAQ (reference sequence). The CDR3 runs to 14 residues. Trimming stripped 0 bases from V and 4 bases from J, with 7 bases between. CDR3 sequence: CASSLAGAGNTIYF. In nucleotides, the CDR3 is TGTGCCAGCAGCTTAGCAGGGGCCGGAAACACCATATATTTT.

The rearrangement uses TRBV7-3 and TRBJ1-1, with D maybe TRBD1 (5 bases). Trimming left V 5 bases short and J 8 bases short, with 24 bases between. From germline, CDR1 is SGHTA and CDR2 FQGTGA. This CDR3 has 16 residues. The CDR3 here is CASSPTAQLHTAEAFF. In DNA, the CDR3 is TGTGCCAGCAGCCCGACAGCCCAACTCCACACTGCAGAAGCTTTCTTT.

CDR3 loop: CASSDSPTSGGPADTQYF. The DNA for the CDR3 is TGTGCCAGCAGTGACTCCCCGACTAGCGGGGGGCCAGCAGATACGCAGTATTTT. V gene TRBV6-4 combines with J gene TRBJ2-3; 13 bases match TRBD2. Per germline, CDR1 MRHNA and CDR2 SNTAGT. V was clipped by 0 bases and J by 4 bases; unmatched bases: 7. The CDR3 consists of 18 residues.

The chain links TRBV19 to TRBJ1-5, with no clear D. Germline lookup yields CDR1 LNHDA and CDR2 SQIVND (reference sequence). V was trimmed by 5 bases and J by 6 bases, leaving 11 bases between them. The CDR3 covers 13 residues. CDR3 loop: CASSRFSIQPQHF. CDR3 nucleotides: TGTGCCAGTAGTCGGTTCTCCATTCAGCCCCAGCATTTT.

The genes are TRBV6-2 or TRBV6-3 and TRBJ1-5, with D perhaps TRBD1 (5 bases). The V and J ends lost 0 bases and 9 bases respectively, with 15 bases between them. CDR1 is MNHEY and CDR2 is SVGEGT in the germline V gene. This CDR3 contains 15 residues. CDR3 nucleotide sequence: TGTGCCAGCAGTTACTCTGGGCGCGCCGGGGGGCCCCAGCATTTT. Protein: CASSYSGRAGGPQHF.

J is TRBJ2-7 and V is TRBV2; D not resolved. The CDR3 consists of 11 residues. CDR1 is SNHLY and CDR2 is FYNNEI in the germline V gene. Trimming shortened V by 10 bases and J by 3 bases, and 10 bases separated the two germline ends. The CDR3 DNA follows: TGTGCCACTCGCATCGGCTACGAGCAGTACTTC. Protein: CATRIGYEQYF.